This entry describes one T cell receptor beta chain. Its cognate antigen is unknown. Using immunoSEQ multiplex PCR, the repertoire was profiled, and TCRdb retains in-frame clones only, with some absent. The repertoire holds around 150,000 clones, approximately 85% seen once, with 7.9% in the top ten. The entry originates in a study of T cell responses to AZD1222 COVID-19 vaccine. Study-wide results and caveats: After two AZD1222 doses, spike-specific TCR breadth and depth rose versus day 0.

The V gene's germline CDR1 is SEHNR and CDR2 FQNEAQ (reference sequence). CDR3 size: 17 residues. The V gene end was trimmed by 4 bases and the J gene end by 10 bases; junction bases not matched to a gene: 13. The material sequenced was peripheral blood, taken 28 days after the second dose of the MenACWY control vaccine. The chain employs TRBV7-9 and TRBJ1-6, with 10 bases identical to TRBD1. This clonotype originated in an adult who received the MenACWY meningococcal vaccine as a control. CDR3: CASSSRRQGAMGSPLHF. In nucleotides, the CDR3 is TGTGCCAGCAGCTCCCGCCGACAGGGGGCTATGGGATCACCCCTCCACTTT.